This TCR beta chain was sequenced for a study of OX40 agonist ivuxolimab in advanced cancers. This CDR3 is 16 amino acids long. The germline V gene encodes CDR1 SGHVT and CDR2 SQSDAQ. This table comes from immunoSEQ multiplex PCR, and its TCRdb copy is limited to in-frame clones, with some not included. Here the sample spans tens of thousands of clones, 85% being singletons. To note about this clone: Its antigen remains unidentified.

Regarding the study as a whole: Patients with a partial response at 0.1-3.0 mg/kg had among the lowest clonal expansion. On average, CD8+ T cells showed a greater number of expanded clones than CD4+.

The specimen comprised CD4+ or CD8+ T cells sorted from blood, sampled in a trial of the OX40 agonist ivuxolimab. The rearrangement joins TRBV7-4 to TRBJ2-5, with TRBD1 identical over 9 bases. The J call may not be correct, given that the DNA end is closer to TRBJ2-7. This TCR came from an adult with an advanced solid tumor such as melanoma, head and neck, liver or kidney cancer. The CDR3 is CASSQKTGTGSYEQYF. The DNA for the CDR3 is TGTGCCAGCAGCCAAAAAACCGGGACAGGGTCCTACGAGCAGTACTTC.